Listed below are T cell receptor beta chains from one sample, sequenced in a study of beta chain features in type 1 diabetes. The method was immunoSEQ multiplex PCR; TCRdb's version includes in-frame clones alone and lacks a portion of them. Of 350,000 or so clones in the sample, about 18% are singletons; the top ten hold roughly 0.045%. The sequencing sample was made of naive CD4+ T cells from blood. The receptors come from a woman younger than 35 in good health. CDR3s include the opening cysteine and the closing phenylalanine or tryptophan. D genes are given only for firm matches. Part of the rows lack a size; the others show once, few, many or a class for expanded clones.

clone size	V gene	D gene	J gene	CDR3 DNA	CDR3 protein
NA	TRBV9	TRBD2	TRBJ2-3	TGTGCCAGCAGCGTAGGAGCTAGCGGGAGGACAGATACGCAGTATTTT	CASSVGASGRTDTQYF
few	TRBV19	NA	TRBJ1-2	TGTGCCAGTAGTATAGATGGGCGGGCCTATGGCTACACCTTC	CASSIDGRAYGYTF
NA	TRBV18	TRBD2	TRBJ2-1	TGTGCCAGCTCACCTAGACGGACTAGCGGGAGCTATGAGCAGTTCTTC	CASSPRRTSGSYEQFF
few	TRBV4-3	NA	TRBJ1-5	TGCGCCAGCAGCCAAGATCGAGTTGGGCCCCAGCATTTT	CASSQDRVGPQHF
NA	TRBV27	TRBD2	TRBJ2-1	TGTGCCAGCAGTTTAGTGCTAGCGGGGTACAATGAGCAGTTCTTC	CASSLVLAGYNEQFF
NA	TRBV29-1	NA	TRBJ1-1	TGCAGCGCCGGGATCACGCTGAACACTGAAGCTTTCTTT	CSAGITLNTEAFF
few	TRBV7-2	TRBD1	TRBJ2-7	TGTGCCAGCAGCGTAGGGGGCAGCTCCTACGAGCAGTACTTC	CASSVGGSSYEQYF
NA	TRBV7-2	NA	TRBJ2-7	TGTGCCAGCAGCCCTCGGACTACCTTGGGCTACGAGCAGTACTTC	CASSPRTTLGYEQYF
few	TRBV7-9	TRBD2	TRBJ2-5	TGTGCCAGCAGCTTAGGGGCCCTAGCGGGAGTAGAGACCCAGTACTTC	CASSLGALAGVETQYF
NA	TRBV5-4	NA	TRBJ1-1	TGTGCCAGCAGCTTGGCCCTAACAGGCCCGAACACTGAAGCTTTCTTT	CASSLALTGPNTEAFF
few	TRBV5-1	TRBD1	TRBJ2-1	TGCGCCAGCAGCTGGGGACAGGCGGAGTACAATGAGCAGTTCTTC	CASSWGQAEYNEQFF
few	TRBV5-1	NA	TRBJ2-2	TGCGCCAGCAGCCTGCGACAGACAATTTACACCGGGGAGCTGTTTTTT	CASSLRQTIYTGELFF
few	TRBV19	TRBD1	TRBJ2-3	TGTGCCAGTACCAGGACAGGGGGCCCAGATACGCAGTATTTT	CASTRTGGPDTQYF
NA	TRBV11-1	NA	TRBJ2-3	TGTGCCAGCAGCGATAACAGGGGCACAGATACGCAGTATTTT	CASSDNRGTDTQYF
few	TRBV7-8	TRBD2	TRBJ2-1	TGTGCCAGCAGTCCTGGAGGGCGGGAGGGCCCCAGGTTCTACAATGAGCAGTTCTTC	CASSPGGREGPRFYNEQFF
NA	TRBV4-2	NA	TRBJ2-7	TGTGCCAGCAGCCAAGATCTTCCCAAACTAGTAGGGTCCTACGAGCAGTACTTC	CASSQDLPKLVGSYEQYF
NA	TRBV5-1	TRBD2	TRBJ2-1	TGCGCCAGCAGCTTGGCGACTAGCGGGAGCACTGAGCAGTTCTTC	CASSLATSGSTEQFF
NA	TRBV7-2	TRBD1	TRBJ1-4	TGTGCCAGCAGCTTTCGGACAGGGCCTAATGAAAAACTGTTTTTT	CASSFRTGPNEKLFF
few	TRBV29-1	NA	TRBJ1-1	TGCAGCGCCTCGGACAAGAACACTGAAGCTTTCTTT	CSASDKNTEAFF
few	TRBV30	NA	TRBJ2-1	TGTGCCTGGAGTGCGTACAATGAGCAGTTCTTC	CAWSAYNEQFF
NA	TRBV4-3	TRBD2	TRBJ2-2	TGCGCCAGCAGCCAAGAGGAAGCGGGGGCGACGAACACCGGGGAGCTGTTTTTT	CASSQEEAGATNTGELFF
few	TRBV7-9	NA	TRBJ1-1	TGTGCCAGCAGCTTGGGAGGTATGAACACTGAAGCTTTCTTT	CASSLGGMNTEAFF
NA	TRBV11-2	NA	TRBJ1-3	TGTGCCAGCAGCTTGGCAGGGCAGGGGAACACCATATATTTT	CASSLAGQGNTIYF
few	TRBV27	TRBD1	TRBJ2-7	TGTGCCAGCAGTCCAAGACAGGGACCCTACGAGCAGTACTTC	CASSPRQGPYEQYF
few	TRBV11-2	NA	TRBJ2-1	TGTGCCAGCAGCACTCAACCGGCGGGTGAGCAGTTCTTC	CASSTQPAGEQFF